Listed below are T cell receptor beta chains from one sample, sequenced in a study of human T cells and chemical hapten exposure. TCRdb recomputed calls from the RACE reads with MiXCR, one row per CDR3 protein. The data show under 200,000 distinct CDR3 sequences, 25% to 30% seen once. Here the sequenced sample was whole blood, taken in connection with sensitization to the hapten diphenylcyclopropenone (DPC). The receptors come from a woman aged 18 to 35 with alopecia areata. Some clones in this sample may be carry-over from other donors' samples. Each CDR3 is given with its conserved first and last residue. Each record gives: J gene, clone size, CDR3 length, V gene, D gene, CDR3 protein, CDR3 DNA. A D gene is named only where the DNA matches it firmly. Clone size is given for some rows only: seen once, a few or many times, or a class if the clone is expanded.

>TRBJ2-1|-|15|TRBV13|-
CASSLGGGHYNEQFF
TGTGCCAGCAGCTTAGGTGGCGGGCACTACAATGAGCAGTTCTTC
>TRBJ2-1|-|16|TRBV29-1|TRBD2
CSVEGAGGASYNEQFF
TGCAGCGTTGAGGGAGCGGGAGGCGCCTCCTACAATGAGCAGTTCTTC
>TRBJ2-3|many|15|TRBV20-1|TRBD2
CSARDLSGATDTQYF
TGCAGTGCTAGAGATCTGAGCGGGGCTACAGATACGCAGTATTTT
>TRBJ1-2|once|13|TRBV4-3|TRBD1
CASSQPRGDGYTF
TGTGCCAGCAGCCAACCCAGGGGGGATGGCTACACCTTC
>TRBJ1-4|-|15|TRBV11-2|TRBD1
CASSSGQGANEKLFF
TGTGCCAGCAGCTCGGGACAGGGTGCTAATGAAAAACTGTTTTTT
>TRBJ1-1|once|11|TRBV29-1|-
CSAVRNTEAFF
TGCAGCGCCGTCAGGAACACTGAAGCTTTCTTT
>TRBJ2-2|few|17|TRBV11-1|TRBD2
CASISTPLAGAPGELFF
TGTGCCAGCATCTCCACTCCACTAGCGGGGGCCCCCGGGGAGCTGTTTTTT
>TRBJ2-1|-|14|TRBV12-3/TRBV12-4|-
CASSLASRVDEQFF
TGTGCCAGCAGTCTAGCGTCCCGAGTGGATGAGCAGTTCTTC
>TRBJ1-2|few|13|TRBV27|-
CASSLSRGDGYTF
TGTGCCAGCAGTTTAAGCAGGGGAGATGGCTACACCTTC
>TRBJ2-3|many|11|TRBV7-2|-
CASSFWDTQYF
TGTGCCAGCAGCTTTTGGGATACGCAGTATTTT
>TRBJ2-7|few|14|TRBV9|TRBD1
CASSVGDRVHEQYF
TGTGCCAGCAGCGTAGGGGACAGGGTCCACGAGCAGTACTTC
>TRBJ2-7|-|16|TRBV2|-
CASSEVPGESSYEQYF
TGTGCCAGCAGTGAAGTTCCGGGAGAAAGCTCCTACGAGCAGTACTTC
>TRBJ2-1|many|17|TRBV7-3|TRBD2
CASSSAPSGAFNNEQFF
TGTGCCAGCAGCTCCGCGCCTAGCGGCGCATTTAACAATGAGCAGTTCTTC
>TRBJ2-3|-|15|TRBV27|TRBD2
CAAGGPGTSYDTQYF
TGTGCCGCGGGGGGGCCCGGGACTAGCTATGATACGCAGTATTTT
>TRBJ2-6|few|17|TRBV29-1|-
CSVYTLGDLFGANVLTF
TGCAGCGTCTACACACTCGGGGATCTCTTTGGGGCCAACGTCCTGACTTTC
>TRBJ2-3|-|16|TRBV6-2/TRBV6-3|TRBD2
CASTQIAGEGSDTQYF
TGTGCCAGCACCCAAATAGCGGGGGAAGGTTCGGATACGCAGTATTTT
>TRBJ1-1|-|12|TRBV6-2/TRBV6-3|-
CASSWSRYEAFF
TGTGCCAGCAGTTGGTCTAGGTATGAAGCTTTCTTT
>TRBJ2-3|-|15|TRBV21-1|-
CASSKGEGDRDTQYF
TGTGCCAGCAGCAAAGGTGAAGGGGATCGAGATACGCAGTATTTT
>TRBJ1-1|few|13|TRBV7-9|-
CASSLGERTEAFF
TGTGCCAGCAGCTTAGGGGAACGCACTGAAGCTTTCTTT
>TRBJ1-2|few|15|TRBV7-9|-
CASSLGKVEAYGYTF
TGTGCCAGCAGCTTAGGAAAGGTGGAGGCCTATGGCTACACCTTC
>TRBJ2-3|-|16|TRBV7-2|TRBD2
CASSSPTSGSTDTQYF
TGTGCCAGCAGCTCACCGACTAGCGGCAGCACAGATACGCAGTATTTT
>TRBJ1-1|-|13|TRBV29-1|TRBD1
CSVRGRGLSEAFF
TGCAGCGTTCGGGGCAGGGGGCTTAGTGAAGCTTTCTTT
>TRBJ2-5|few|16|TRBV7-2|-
CASSPQGPGSFETQYF
TGTGCCAGCAGTCCACAGGGTCCAGGGTCGTTTGAGACCCAGTACTTC
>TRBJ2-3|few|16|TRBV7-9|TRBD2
CASSRTSGSRADTQYF
TGTGCCAGCAGCCGGACTAGCGGGAGTAGAGCAGATACGCAGTATTTT
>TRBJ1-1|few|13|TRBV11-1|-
CASSRTQGTEAFF
TGTGCCAGCAGCCGGACCCAGGGCACTGAAGCTTTCTTT
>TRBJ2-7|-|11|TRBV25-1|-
CASGRLYEQYF
TGTGCCAGCGGAAGACTCTACGAGCAGTACTTC
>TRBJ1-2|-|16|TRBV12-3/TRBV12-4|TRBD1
CASSTAGTGGGGGYTF
TGTGCCAGCAGCACCGCCGGGACAGGGGGAGGAGGTGGCTACACCTTC
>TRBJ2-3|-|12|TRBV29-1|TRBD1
CSGGQGTDTQYF
TGCAGCGGGGGACAGGGCACAGATACGCAGTATTTT
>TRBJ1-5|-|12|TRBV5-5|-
CASSLETGPQHF
TGTGCCAGCAGCTTGGAGACAGGTCCCCAGCATTTT
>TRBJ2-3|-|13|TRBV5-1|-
CASSPLGTDTQYF
TGCGCCAGCAGCCCACTGGGGACAGATACGCAGTATTTT
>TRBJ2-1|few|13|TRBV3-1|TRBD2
CASSQRAKREVFF
TGTGCCAGCAGCCAAAGGGCTAAGCGGGAAGTGTTCTTC
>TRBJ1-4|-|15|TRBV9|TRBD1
CASSLRQGWNEKLFF
TGTGCCAGCAGCTTAAGACAGGGGTGGAATGAAAAACTGTTTTTT
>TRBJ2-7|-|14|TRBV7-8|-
CASSSTTGHYEQYF
TGTGCCAGCAGCTCCACAACAGGACACTACGAGCAGTACTTC
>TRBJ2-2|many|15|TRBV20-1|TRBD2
CSAIGASGNTGELFF
TGCAGTGCTATTGGCGCTAGCGGAAACACCGGGGAGCTGTTTTTT
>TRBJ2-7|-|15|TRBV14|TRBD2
CASSQESLAAGEQYF
TGTGCCAGCAGCCAAGAAAGTCTAGCGGCGGGCGAGCAGTACTTC
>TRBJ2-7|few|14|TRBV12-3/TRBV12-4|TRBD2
CASSPTSGVYEQYF
TGTGCCAGCAGTCCGACTAGCGGGGTCTACGAGCAGTACTTC
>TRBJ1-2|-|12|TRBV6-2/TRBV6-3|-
CASSYGIRGYTF
TGTGCCAGCAGTTACGGGATTCGCGGCTACACCTTC
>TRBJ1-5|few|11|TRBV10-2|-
CAGGANQPQHF
TGCGCCGGGGGGGCGAATCAGCCCCAGCATTTT
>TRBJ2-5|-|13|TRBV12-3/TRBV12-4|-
CASSLPPEETQYF
TGTGCCAGCAGTTTACCGCCAGAAGAGACCCAGTACTTC
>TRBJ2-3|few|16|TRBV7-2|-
CASSLDRAGTSDTQYF
TGTGCCAGCAGCTTAGACAGGGCCGGAACATCAGATACGCAGTATTTT
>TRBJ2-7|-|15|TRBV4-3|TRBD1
CASSPGQGGTYEQYF
TGCGCCAGCAGCCCGGGACAGGGGGGAACCTACGAGCAGTACTTC
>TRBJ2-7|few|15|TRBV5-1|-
CASSPEGLGAYEQYF
TGCGCCAGCAGCCCGGAGGGACTCGGGGCCTACGAGCAGTACTTC
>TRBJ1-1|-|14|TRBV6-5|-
CASSYYQANTEAFF
TGTGCCAGCAGTTACTATCAGGCGAACACTGAAGCTTTCTTT
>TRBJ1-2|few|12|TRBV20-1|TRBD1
CSALGQGDGYTF
TGCAGTGCCCTGGGGCAGGGGGATGGCTACACCTTC
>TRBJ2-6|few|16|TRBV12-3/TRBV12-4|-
CASSFGHRSGANVLTF
TGTGCCAGCAGTTTCGGACACCGCTCTGGGGCCAACGTCCTGACTTTC
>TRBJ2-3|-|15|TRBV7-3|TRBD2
CASSPGLAGADTQYF
TGTGCCAGCAGCCCGGGACTAGCGGGAGCCGATACGCAGTATTTT
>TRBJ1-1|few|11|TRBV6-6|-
CATARGGEAFF
TGTGCCACCGCACGGGGGGGGGAAGCTTTCTTT
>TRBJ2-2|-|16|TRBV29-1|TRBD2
CSVAYGGGTNTGELFF
TGCAGCGTTGCATATGGGGGGGGTACGAACACCGGGGAGCTGTTTTTT
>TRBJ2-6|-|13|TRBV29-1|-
CSVVGTGANVLTF
TGCAGCGTTGTAGGAACTGGGGCCAACGTCCTGACTTTC
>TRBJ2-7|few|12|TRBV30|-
CAWSLGQNEQYF
TGTGCCTGGAGCCTCGGACAGAACGAGCAGTACTTC
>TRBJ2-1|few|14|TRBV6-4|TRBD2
CASGEEAGGNEQFF
TGTGCCAGTGGGGAGGAGGCGGGGGGCAATGAGCAGTTCTTC
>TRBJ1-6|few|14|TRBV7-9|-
CASSLGREESPLHF
TGTGCCAGCAGCTTAGGCAGGGAGGAGTCACCCCTCCACTTT
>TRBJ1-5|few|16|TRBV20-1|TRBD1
CSARDRRDRVEQPQHF
TGCAGTGCTAGAGATCGCCGGGACAGGGTGGAACAGCCCCAGCATTTT
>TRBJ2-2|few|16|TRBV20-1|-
CSARTPRQGSTGELFF
TGCAGTGCTAGAACCCCCAGGCAGGGGAGCACCGGGGAGCTGTTTTTT